One sample yielded the 25 T cell receptor beta chains listed below, sequenced in a study of identical twins. TCRdb re-derived calls from the 5' RACE reads in MiXCR, one entry per CDR3 protein. Of under 900,000 distinct CDR3 sequences in the sample, 15% to 20% were seen once. This sample also appeared in a second study, on T cells expressing NK-cell markers.

Source material: PBMCs. The receptors shown here come from a woman aged 18-30 years in good health.

The sample holds a few counts of this clonotype. The chain joins TRBV29-1 to TRBJ1-5, with D possibly being TRBD1 (6 bases). V lost 6 bases to trimming and J lost 3 bases, with 15 bases between them. The CDR3 sequence is 14 residues long. Per the germline V gene, CDR1 is SQVTM and CDR2 is ANQGSEA. DNA of the CDR3: TGCAGCGTGATACTAGGGGGGTACAATCAGCCCCAGCATTTT. It is translated as CSVILGGYNQPQHF.

A few counts support this clonotype. The gene calls are TRBV9 and TRBJ2-1, with unresolved D. CDR1 is SGDLS, CDR2 YYNGEE, per germline. Trimming left V 3 bases short and J 6 bases short, with 16 bases between. The length of the CDR3 is 15 residues. The CDR3 coding sequence is TGTGCCAGCAGCGCCCGTTCTGGGCTAAGCAATGAGCAGTTCTTC. It yields the protein CASSARSGLSNEQFF.

This clonotype was seen many times. The rearrangement uses TRBV7-9 and TRBJ2-5; D remains unclear. CDR3 length: 11 residues. The germline CDR1 and CDR2 sequences are SEHNR and FQNEAQ (reference sequence). Between the trimmed V and J ends, which lost 5 bases and 0 bases, there was a span of 1 base. The CDR3 bases are TGTGCCAGCAGCAACCAAGAGACCCAGTACTTC. Translated: CASSNQETQYF.

This clonotype was picked up a small number of times. The chain carries TRBV6-2 or TRBV6-3 and TRBJ2-3, with TRBD2 matching over 11 bases. The CDR3 is 18 residues long. V trimming: 5 bases; J trimming: 4 bases; junction bases outside the gene matches: 14. The germline V gene encodes CDR1 MNHEY and CDR2 SVGEGT. The CDR3 reads CASSLHNLGLAAADTQYF. The DNA of the CDR3 is TGTGCCAGCAGTCTACATAATTTGGGACTAGCGGCGGCAGATACGCAGTATTTT.

The chain uses TRBV5-5 and TRBJ2-5, with 8 bases aligning to TRBD2. The CDR3 covers 16 residues. The V gene end was trimmed by 0 bases and the J gene end by 4 bases; junction bases not matched to a gene: 8. Germline CDR1 reads SGHKS; CDR2 reads YYEKEE (reference sequence). The CDR3 loop reads CASSLDGGGSGETQYF. The CDR3 DNA reads TGTGCCAGCAGCTTGGACGGGGGGGGATCGGGAGAGACCCAGTACTTC.

In this sample, this clonotype turned up a few times. The genes are TRBV7-6 and TRBJ2-2, with 9 bases lining up with TRBD2. Germline V gene lookup returns CDR1 SGHVS and CDR2 FNYEAQ. Trimming cost V 5 bases and J 7 bases; bases outside gene matches: 14. The CDR3 contains 17 residues. CDR3 bases: TGTGCCAGCAGCCTGCCCGGGACTAGCAACCGGGGCGGGGAGCTGTTTTTT. This gives the protein CASSLPGTSNRGGELFF.

A few counts support this clonotype. This sequence joins TRBV5-1 and TRBJ2-1, with D possibly matching TRBD2 (5 bases). This CDR3 is built from 14 residues. V was cut by 4 bases and J by 2 bases, with 10 bases left in between. CDR1 SGHRS and CDR2 YFSETQ come from the germline V gene. CDR3 protein: CASSGLAPYNEQFF. DNA of the CDR3: TGCGCCAGCAGCGGGCTAGCACCCTACAATGAGCAGTTCTTC.

The J gene is TRBJ2-7, the V gene TRBV7-9; D is undetermined. The CDR3 totals 17 residues. The germline CDR1 and CDR2 sequences are SEHNR and FQNEAQ (reference sequence). Trimming pared 4 bases from V and 2 bases from J, leaving 21 bases between. The CDR3 spells CASSSGLVGLGTYEQYF. The CDR3 region has the DNA TGTGCCAGCAGCTCGGGCTTGGTCGGGCTAGGGACCTACGAGCAGTACTTC.

This chain links TRBV5-1 with TRBJ2-7; D unclear. Looked up from germline, CDR1 is SGHRS and CDR2 is YFSETQ. V lost 0 bases and J 2 bases, leaving 9 bases between the germline ends. This CDR3 is built from 14 residues. Written as DNA, the CDR3 is TGCGCCAGCAGCTTGGAGAACGGTCCCTACGAGCAGTACTTC. Encoded protein: CASSLENGPYEQYF.

This clonotype was recorded once. The chain uses TRBV5-5 and TRBJ2-1; 9 bases are shared with TRBD2. Germline CDR1 reads SGHKS; CDR2 reads YYEKEE (reference sequence). The CDR3 runs 16 residues. Germline trimming cut 0 bases from V and 9 bases from J; bases unmatched to any gene: 10. CDR3 loop: CASSLVSAGGPGEQFF. CDR3 bases: TGTGCCAGCAGCTTGGTCTCGGCGGGGGGGCCGGGTGAGCAGTTCTTC.

The rearrangement joins TRBV7-6 to TRBJ2-7; D is ambiguous. The CDR3 spans 13 residues. V lost 4 bases, J lost 5 bases, and 12 bases lay in between. Germline V gives CDR1 SGHVS, CDR2 FNYEAQ. CDR3 residues: CASSSAPLNEQYF. CDR3 DNA sequence: TGTGCCAGCAGCTCGGCGCCATTAAACGAGCAGTACTTC.

Worth noting for this clonotype: At one of its ends the junction is not consistent with the germline gene, which may arise from a read error. The rearrangement links TRBV11-1 to TRBJ2-6; D call uncertain. From germline, CDR1 is SGHAT and CDR2 FQDESV (reference sequence). This CDR3 has 18 residues. CDR3 amino acids: CPSSSSDPARSGANVLTF. For the CDR3, the DNA is TGTCCCAGCAGCTCCTCCGATCCCGCGAGGTCTGGGGCCAACGTCCTGACTTTC.

In its sample, this clonotype was seen a few times. The genes are TRBV12-3 or TRBV12-4 and TRBJ1-5; D unclear. The V gene lost 7 bases and the J gene lost 7 bases, with 17 bases spanning the gap. This CDR3 has 14 amino acids. The CDR3 bases are TGTGCCAGCACCCCTAATTCGGGGAGGCAGCCCCAGCATTTT. The encoded protein is CASTPNSGRQPQHF.

The genes are TRBV7-9 and TRBJ1-1; D is unclear. V lost 4 bases and J 0 bases, leaving 9 bases between the germline ends. Per germline, CDR1 SEHNR and CDR2 FQNEAQ (reference sequence). This CDR3 comprises 14 residues. The CDR3: CASSSATVNTEAFF. The CDR3 DNA reads TGTGCCAGCAGCTCAGCGACGGTGAACACTGAAGCTTTCTTT.

This clonotype was seen once. CDR3 loop: CASSLNPRGGTEAFF. The CDR3 nucleotides are TGTGCCAGCAGTCTAAACCCCAGGGGGGGTACTGAAGCTTTCTTT. V is TRBV27 and J is TRBJ1-1, with 7 bases matching TRBD1. Losses at the gene ends were 5 bases for V and 5 bases for J; bases not matched to a gene: 11. The CDR3 spans 15 residues. From germline, CDR1 is MNHEY and CDR2 SMNVEV (reference sequence).

V is TRBV12-3 or TRBV12-4 and J is TRBJ2-1; tentatively, D is TRBD2 (5 bases). This CDR3 is 14 amino acids long. Trimming pared 1 base from V and 5 bases from J, leaving 9 bases between. The CDR3 spells CASSLVGSNNEQFF. The DNA of the CDR3 is TGTGCCAGCAGTTTAGTGGGGAGTAACAATGAGCAGTTCTTC.

This clonotype has just a few counts. The chain combines TRBV7-9 with TRBJ1-2; no firm D call. The CDR3 totals 13 residues. Trimming pared 1 base from V and 8 bases from J, leaving 11 bases between. The germline V gene has CDR1 SEHNR and CDR2 FQNEAQ (reference sequence). CDR3 sequence: CASSLGLGIGYTF. CDR3 in DNA: TGTGCCAGCAGCTTAGGTTTGGGAATCGGCTACACCTTC.

The V call is TRBV5-1, the J call TRBJ1-1; D is perhaps TRBD1 (5 bases). CDR1 and CDR2 (germline): SGHRS, YFSETQ. The CDR3 sequence is 15 residues long. V dropped 0 bases and J dropped 4 bases, with 13 bases sitting between them. The chain's CDR3 is CASSLGLPGSTEAFF. Written as DNA, the CDR3 is TGCGCCAGCAGCTTGGGTTTGCCAGGGAGCACTGAAGCTTTCTTT.

This clonotype came up a few times. The CDR3 spells CASSLGGASEQFF. CDR3 nucleotides: TGCGCCAGCAGCTTGGGTGGCGCGAGTGAGCAGTTCTTC. V usage is TRBV5-1 and J usage is TRBJ2-1; the D is unclear. CDR3 length: 13 amino acids. With 0 bases removed from V and 9 bases from J, the gap between germline ends came to 10 bases. Germline values: CDR1 SGHRS, CDR2 YFSETQ.

The table lists this clonotype with many counts. The genes are TRBV9 and TRBJ2-7; tentative D call: TRBD1 (5 bases). The V gene lost 0 bases and the J gene lost 4 bases, with 11 bases spanning the gap. The CDR3 loop spans 14 amino acids. Germline V gene data show CDR1 as SGDLS and CDR2 as YYNGEE. In DNA, the CDR3 is TGTGCCAGCAGCGTAGGTTTGGGGCTTTACGAGCAGTACTTC. Translated, it gives CASSVGLGLYEQYF.

This sequence joins TRBV5-1 and TRBJ2-1; a weak D match, TRBD2 (6 bases). Looked up from germline, CDR1 is SGHRS and CDR2 is YFSETQ. Trimming left V 7 bases short and J 3 bases short, with 17 bases between. This CDR3 has 15 residues. For the CDR3, the DNA is TGCGCCAGCTATGGTTTTGGGGAGGACTACAATGAGCAGTTCTTC. This gives the protein CASYGFGEDYNEQFF.

This clonotype was found a few times. CDR3 amino acids: CASSPPGDTEAFF. DNA for the CDR3: TGTGCCAGCAGTCCCCCAGGGGACACTGAAGCTTTCTTT. The chain is built from TRBV6-1 and TRBJ1-1; D possibly corresponds to TRBD1 (6 bases). The germline V gene has CDR1 MNHNS and CDR2 SASEGT. CDR3 size: 13 residues. V lost 5 bases, J lost 3 bases, and 10 bases lay in between.

The chain joins TRBV20-1 to TRBJ2-3; D is ambiguous. V was cut by 4 bases and J by 0 bases, with 14 bases left in between. Germline CDR1 reads DFQATT; CDR2 reads SNEGSKA (reference sequence). The CDR3 has 15 residues. CDR3 sequence (DNA): TGCAGTGCTATAAGTAGTTCAGGTAGCACAGATACGCAGTATTTT. Translated, it gives CSAISSSGSTDTQYF.

This clonotype occurred a few times. The chain recombines TRBV20-1 with TRBJ2-3; D ambiguous. V lost 1 base to trimming and J lost 2 bases, with 13 bases between them. This CDR3 region has 15 residues. CDR1 and CDR2 (germline): DFQATT, SNEGSKA (reference sequence). CDR3 protein: CSARGSHLITDTQYF. The CDR3 coding sequence is TGCAGTGCTAGAGGGTCCCACCTTATCACAGATACGCAGTATTTT.

This rearrangement joins TRBV24-1 to TRBJ2-2; the D gene is possibly TRBD1 (6 bases). V was shortened by 5 bases and J by 2 bases, with 17 bases between the two germline ends. CDR3 size: 17 residues. CDR1 and CDR2 (germline): KGHDR, SFDVKD. The CDR3 DNA reads as TGTGCCACCAGTGTGGGGGCTACAGGGATAAACACCGGGGAGCTGTTTTTT. This codes for CATSVGATGINTGELFF.